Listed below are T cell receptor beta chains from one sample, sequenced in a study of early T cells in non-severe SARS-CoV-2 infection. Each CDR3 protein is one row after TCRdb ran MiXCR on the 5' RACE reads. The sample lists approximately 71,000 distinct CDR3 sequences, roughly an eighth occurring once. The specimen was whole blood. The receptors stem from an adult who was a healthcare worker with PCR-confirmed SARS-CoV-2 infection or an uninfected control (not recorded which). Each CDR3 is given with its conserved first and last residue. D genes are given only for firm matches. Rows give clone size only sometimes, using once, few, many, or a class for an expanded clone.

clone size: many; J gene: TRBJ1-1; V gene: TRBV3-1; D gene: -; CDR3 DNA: TGTGCCAGCAGCCACCCTAACGGGAATGAAGTTTTCTTT; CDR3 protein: CASSHPNGNEVFF
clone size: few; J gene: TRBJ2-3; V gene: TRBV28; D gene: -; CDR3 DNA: TGTGCCAGCTGGTCCTTTAGCACAGATACGCAGTATTTT; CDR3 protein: CASWSFSTDTQYF
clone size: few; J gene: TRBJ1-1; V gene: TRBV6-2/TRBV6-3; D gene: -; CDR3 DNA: TGTGCCAGCAGTTACACCGACAGCCATCCCACTGAAGCTTTCTTT; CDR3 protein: CASSYTDSHPTEAFF
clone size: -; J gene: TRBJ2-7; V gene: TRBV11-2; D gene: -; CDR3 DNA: TGTGCCAGCAGCCAGCATCCAGAAGACGAGCAGTACTTC; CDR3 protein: CASSQHPEDEQYF
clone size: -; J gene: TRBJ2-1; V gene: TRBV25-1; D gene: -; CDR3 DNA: TGTGCCAGCAGTGAGCGGGCGCAGCAGTTCTTC; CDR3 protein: CASSERAQQFF
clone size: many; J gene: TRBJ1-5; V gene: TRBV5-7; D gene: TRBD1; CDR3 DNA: TGTGCCAGCAGCAACCCGGACAGGGCGTGGGGACCGTCGAGCAATCAGCCCCAGCATTTT; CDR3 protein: CASSNPDRAWGPSSNQPQHF
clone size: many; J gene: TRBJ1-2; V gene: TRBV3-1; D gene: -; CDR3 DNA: TGTGCCAGCAGCCAAGACGACAGAAACTATGGCTACACCTTC; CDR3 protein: CASSQDDRNYGYTF
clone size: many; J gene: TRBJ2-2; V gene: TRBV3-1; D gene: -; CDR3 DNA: TGTGCCAGCAGCCGAACTGCCGGCGGGGAGCTGTTTTTT; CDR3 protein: CASSRTAGGELFF
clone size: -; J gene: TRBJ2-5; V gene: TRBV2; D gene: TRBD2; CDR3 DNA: TGTGCCAGCAGCCCAAGGGGACTAGGGGAAGAGACCCAGTACTTC; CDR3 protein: CASSPRGLGEETQYF
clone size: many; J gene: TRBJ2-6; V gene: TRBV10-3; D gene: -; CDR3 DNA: TGTGCCATCAGTGAGGACGGATCATCTGGGGCCAACGTCCTGACTTTC; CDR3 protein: CAISEDGSSGANVLTF
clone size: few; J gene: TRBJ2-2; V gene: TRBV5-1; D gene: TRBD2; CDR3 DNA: TGCGCCAGCAGCCAAAAACTAGCGGGGGGCCGCGGGGAGCTGTTTTTT; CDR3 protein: CASSQKLAGGRGELFF
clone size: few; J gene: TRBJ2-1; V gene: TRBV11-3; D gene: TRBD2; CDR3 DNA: TGTGCCAGCAGCTTAGCGGTAGCGGGGTATTCCTACAATGAGCAGTTCTTC; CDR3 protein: CASSLAVAGYSYNEQFF
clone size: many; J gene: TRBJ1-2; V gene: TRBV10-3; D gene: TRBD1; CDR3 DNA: TGTGCCATCAGTGAGTCCGGGACAGGGGGCGTCTATGGCTACACCTTC; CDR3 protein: CAISESGTGGVYGYTF
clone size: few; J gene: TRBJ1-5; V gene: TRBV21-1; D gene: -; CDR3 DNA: TGTGCCAGCAGCCCCGGGACAGCCCATCAGCCCCAGCATTTT; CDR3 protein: CASSPGTAHQPQHF
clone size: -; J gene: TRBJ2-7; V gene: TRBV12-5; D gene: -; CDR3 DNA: TGTGCTAGTGGTTTCCTCGTATTCTCGGCCTACGAGCAGTACTTC; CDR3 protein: CASGFLVFSAYEQYF
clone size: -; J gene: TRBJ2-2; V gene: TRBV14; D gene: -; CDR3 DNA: TGTGCCAGCAGCCAACGGGGTGGCACCGGGGAGCTGTTTTTT; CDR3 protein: CASSQRGGTGELFF
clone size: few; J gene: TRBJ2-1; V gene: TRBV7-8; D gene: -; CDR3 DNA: TGTGCCAGCAGCTTTCGACCAAATGAGCAGTTCTTC; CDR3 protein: CASSFRPNEQFF
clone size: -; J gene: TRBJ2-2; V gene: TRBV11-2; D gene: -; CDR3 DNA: TGTGCCAGCAGCTTTAGTTCGGGAACCGGGGAGCTGTTTTTT; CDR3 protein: CASSFSSGTGELFF
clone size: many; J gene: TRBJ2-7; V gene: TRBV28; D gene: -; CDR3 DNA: TGTGCCAGCAGTTTATTTCCAGGGAGCTACGAGCAGTACTTC; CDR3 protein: CASSLFPGSYEQYF
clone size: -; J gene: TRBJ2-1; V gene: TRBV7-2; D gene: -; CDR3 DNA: TGTGCCAGCAGCTCGTTTTATGAGCAGTTCTTC; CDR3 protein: CASSSFYEQFF
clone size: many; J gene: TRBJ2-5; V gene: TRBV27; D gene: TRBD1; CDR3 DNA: TGTGCCAGCACGCGGACAGGTCTAAACCAAGAGACCCAGTACTTC; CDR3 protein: CASTRTGLNQETQYF
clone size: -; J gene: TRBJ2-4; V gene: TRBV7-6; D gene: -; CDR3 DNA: TGTGCCAGCAGCCCACAGGGACTACAAAACATTCAGTACTTC; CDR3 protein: CASSPQGLQNIQYF
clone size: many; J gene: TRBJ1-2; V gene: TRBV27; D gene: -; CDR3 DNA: TGTGCCAGCAGTTCCCCCCGGACTAACTATGGCTACACCTTC; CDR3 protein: CASSSPRTNYGYTF
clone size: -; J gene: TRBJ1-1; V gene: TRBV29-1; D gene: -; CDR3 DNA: TGCAGCGTCCATAGACACAACCCGAACACTGAAGCTTTCTTT; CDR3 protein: CSVHRHNPNTEAFF
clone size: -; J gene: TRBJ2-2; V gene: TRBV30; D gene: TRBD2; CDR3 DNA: TGTGCCTGGAGTGTACAACTAGCGGGAGGCCCCGGGGAGCTGTTTTTT; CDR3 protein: CAWSVQLAGGPGELFF
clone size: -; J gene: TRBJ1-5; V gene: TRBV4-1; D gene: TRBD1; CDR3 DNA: TGCGCCAGCAGCCCTGGGACAGGGGCTTACCAGCCCCAGCATTTT; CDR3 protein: CASSPGTGAYQPQHF
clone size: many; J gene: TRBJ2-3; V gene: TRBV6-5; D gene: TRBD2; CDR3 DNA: TGTGCCAGCACCCCAAACCCTAGCGGGGGGCCTCCCAATACGCAGTATTTT; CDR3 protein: CASTPNPSGGPPNTQYF
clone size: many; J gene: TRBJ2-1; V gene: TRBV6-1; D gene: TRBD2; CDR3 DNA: TGTGCCAGCAGGACGGGACTAGCGGGTTCCTACAATGAGCAGTTCTTC; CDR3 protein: CASRTGLAGSYNEQFF
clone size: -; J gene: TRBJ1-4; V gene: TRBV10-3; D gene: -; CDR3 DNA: TGTGCCATCGGGCAAACTAATGAAAAACTGTTTTTT; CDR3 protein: CAIGQTNEKLFF
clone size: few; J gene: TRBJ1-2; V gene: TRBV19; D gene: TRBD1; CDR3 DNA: TGTGCCAGTAGTATAGGGACAGGGGCAGGTGGCTACACCTTC; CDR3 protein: CASSIGTGAGGYTF
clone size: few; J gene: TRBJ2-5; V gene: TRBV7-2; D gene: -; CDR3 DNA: TGTGCCAGCAGCATAGCCACAGGGCCCCAAGAGACCCAGTACTTC; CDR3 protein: CASSIATGPQETQYF
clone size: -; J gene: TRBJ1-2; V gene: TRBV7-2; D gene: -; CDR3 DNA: TGTGCCAGCAGATCCCCCGGGCACTATGGCTACACCTTC; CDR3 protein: CASRSPGHYGYTF
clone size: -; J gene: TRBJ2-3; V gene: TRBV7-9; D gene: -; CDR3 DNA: TGTGCCAGCAGCCTAGATACGCAGTATTTT; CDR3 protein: CASSLDTQYF
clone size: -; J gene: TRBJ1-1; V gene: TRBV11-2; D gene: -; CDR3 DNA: TGTGCCAGCAGGCGGGAGGGGACTGAAGCTTTCTTT; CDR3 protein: CASRREGTEAFF
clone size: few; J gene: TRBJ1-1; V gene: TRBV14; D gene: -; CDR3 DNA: TGTGCCAGCAGCCCCGCGGGGAGTGTGGCTGAAGCTTTCTTT; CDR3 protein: CASSPAGSVAEAFF
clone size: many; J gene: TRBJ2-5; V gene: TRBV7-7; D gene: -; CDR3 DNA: TGTGCTAGCAGCTTAGACTTCTCAGAAGAGACCCAGTACTTC; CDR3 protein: CASSLDFSEETQYF
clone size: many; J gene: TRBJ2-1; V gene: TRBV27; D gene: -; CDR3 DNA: TGTGCCAGCAGCTGGGCCGGGGGAGGTGAGCAGTTCTTC; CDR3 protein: CASSWAGGGEQFF
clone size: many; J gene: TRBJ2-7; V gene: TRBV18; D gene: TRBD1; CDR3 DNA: TGTGCCAGCTCACCCGGACAGGGAAACACCTACGAGCAGTACTTC; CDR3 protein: CASSPGQGNTYEQYF
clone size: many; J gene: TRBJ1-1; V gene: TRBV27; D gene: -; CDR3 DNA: TGTGCCAGCAGTTTTGGGCAGATGAACACTGAAGCTTTCTTT; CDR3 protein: CASSFGQMNTEAFF
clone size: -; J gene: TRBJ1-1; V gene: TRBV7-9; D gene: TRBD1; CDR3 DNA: TGTGCCAGCAGTTCTCCCGGGACAGACGAAGCTTTCTTT; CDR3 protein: CASSSPGTDEAFF
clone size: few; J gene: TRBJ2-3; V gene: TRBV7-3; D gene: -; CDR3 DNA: TGTGCCAGCAGCTCTAGCGCAGATACGCAGTATTTT; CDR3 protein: CASSSSADTQYF
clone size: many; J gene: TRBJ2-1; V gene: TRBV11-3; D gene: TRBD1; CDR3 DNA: TGTGCCAGCAGTAGACAGGGGGGAATGGATGAGCAGTTCTTC; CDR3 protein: CASSRQGGMDEQFF
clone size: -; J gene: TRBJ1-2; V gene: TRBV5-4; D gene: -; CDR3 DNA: TGTGTCAGCAGCGGAGGTGTGCTCGGGGGCGGATATGGCTACACCTTC; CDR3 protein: CVSSGGVLGGGYGYTF
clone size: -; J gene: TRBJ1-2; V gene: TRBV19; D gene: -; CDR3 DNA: TGTGCCAGTAGTATAGACAGACGGAGGGGCTACACCTTC; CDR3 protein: CASSIDRRRGYTF
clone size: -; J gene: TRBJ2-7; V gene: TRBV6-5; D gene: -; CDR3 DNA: TGTGCCAGCAGTGAACCCGGGACGGGGCGCTACGAGCAGTACTTC; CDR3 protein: CASSEPGTGRYEQYF
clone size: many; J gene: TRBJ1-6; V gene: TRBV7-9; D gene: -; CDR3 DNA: TGTGCCAGCAGCTCCAGGGGCGATAATTCACCCCTCCACTTT; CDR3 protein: CASSSRGDNSPLHF
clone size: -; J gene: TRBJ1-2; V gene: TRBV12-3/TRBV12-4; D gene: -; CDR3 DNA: TGTGCCAGCAGTTTTGCAGGTTACTATGGCTACACCTTC; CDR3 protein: CASSFAGYYGYTF
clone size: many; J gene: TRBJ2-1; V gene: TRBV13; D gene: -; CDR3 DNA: TGTGCCAGCAGCTTAGGCGGCAATGAGCAGTTCTTC; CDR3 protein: CASSLGGNEQFF
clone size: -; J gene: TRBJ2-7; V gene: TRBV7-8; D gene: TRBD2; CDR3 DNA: TGTGCCAGCAGCTTGTACGGATTCGCTAGCGGGGGGGACGAGCAGTACTTC; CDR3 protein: CASSLYGFASGGDEQYF
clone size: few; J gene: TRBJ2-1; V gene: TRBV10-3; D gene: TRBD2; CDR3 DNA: TGTGCCATCAGTGCAAAAACTAGCGGAGGGGGCAATGAGCAGTTCTTC; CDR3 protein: CAISAKTSGGGNEQFF
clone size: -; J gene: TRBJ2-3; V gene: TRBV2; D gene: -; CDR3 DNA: TGTGCCAGCACCCAAGGGGGGGGTTCGGATACGCAGTATTTT; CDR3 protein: CASTQGGGSDTQYF
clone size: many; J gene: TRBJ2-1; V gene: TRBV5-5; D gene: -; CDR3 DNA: TGTGCCAGCAGCTTGCGAGGCCAGGGCTACAATGAGCAGTTCTTC; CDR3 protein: CASSLRGQGYNEQFF
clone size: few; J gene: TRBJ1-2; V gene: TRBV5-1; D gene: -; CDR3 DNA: TGCGCCAGCAGCCTGGGAGCCGGCTATGGCTACACCTTC; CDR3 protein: CASSLGAGYGYTF
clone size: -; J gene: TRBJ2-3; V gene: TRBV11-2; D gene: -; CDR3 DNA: TGTGCCAGCAGCCCCGGGGAGAATACGCAGTATTTT; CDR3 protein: CASSPGENTQYF
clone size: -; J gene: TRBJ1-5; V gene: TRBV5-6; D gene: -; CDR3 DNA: TGTGCCAGCAGCTCACAGGGTTATCAGCCCCAGCATTTT; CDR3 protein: CASSSQGYQPQHF
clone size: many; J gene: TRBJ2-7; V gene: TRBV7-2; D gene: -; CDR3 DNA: TGTGCCAGCAGCTTAGGTTCGGGCGAGACCTACGAGCAGTACTTC; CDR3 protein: CASSLGSGETYEQYF
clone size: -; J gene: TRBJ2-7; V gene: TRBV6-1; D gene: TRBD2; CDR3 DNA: TGTGCCAGCAGTGTTGAAGGTCCCGGGAGGAAATCGAGGCAGTACTTC; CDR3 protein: CASSVEGPGRKSRQYF
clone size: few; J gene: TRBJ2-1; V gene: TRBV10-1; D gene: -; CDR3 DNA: TGCGCCAGCAGTCCGGCCCAGCTTGGGCTGAATGAGCAGTTCTTC; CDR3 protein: CASSPAQLGLNEQFF
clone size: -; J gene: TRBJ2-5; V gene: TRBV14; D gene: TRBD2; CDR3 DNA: TGTGCCAGCAGCCAAGTAGCGGGGAGGCAAGAGACCCAGTACTTC; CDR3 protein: CASSQVAGRQETQYF